This TCR beta chain was captured in a study of blood T cell repertoires in COVID-19. Study overall: Italy, Spain and the United States were the sources of the convalescent and acute COVID-19 samples.

Patients at the Seattle site were enrolled during active infection and followed longitudinally. Original processing notes: Using reference gene primer amplification, nucleated cell counts were estimated. Profiling relied on immunoSEQ multiplex PCR, and the TCRdb table lists in-frame clones only, not all of them. For V, J and clone size, that table is used; D and trimming come from the DNA. The sample shows around 150,000 clones, around 82% of them seen only once. Germline V gene lookup returns CDR1 SGHRS and CDR2 YFSETQ. The V and J ends lost 2 bases and 3 bases respectively, with 27 bases between them. CDR3 length: 21 residues.

The rearrangement joins TRBV5-1 to TRBJ2-6, with TRBD2 as a possible D gene (7 bases). This receptor was obtained from a woman between 35 and 50 years old with COVID-19, enrolled during active disease. The specimen sequenced was peripheral blood. The CDR3 DNA sequence: TGCGCCAGCAGCTTAAACCCCACAGGTGGGGGGGCAGACAGTGGGGCCAACGTCCTGACTTTC. Translated, it gives CASSLNPTGGGADSGANVLTF.